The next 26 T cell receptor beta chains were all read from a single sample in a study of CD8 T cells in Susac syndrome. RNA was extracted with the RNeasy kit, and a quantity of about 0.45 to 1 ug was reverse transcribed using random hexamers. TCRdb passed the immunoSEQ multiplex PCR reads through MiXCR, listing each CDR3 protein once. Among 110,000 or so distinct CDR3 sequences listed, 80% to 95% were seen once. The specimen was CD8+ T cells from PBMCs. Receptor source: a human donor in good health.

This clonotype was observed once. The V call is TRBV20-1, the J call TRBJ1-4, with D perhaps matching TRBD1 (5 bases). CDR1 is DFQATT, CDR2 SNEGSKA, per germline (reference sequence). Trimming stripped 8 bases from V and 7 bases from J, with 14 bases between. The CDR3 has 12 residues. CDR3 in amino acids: CSHRQGLEKLFF. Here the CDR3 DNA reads TGCAGTCACCGTCAGGGACTTGAAAAACTGTTTTTT.

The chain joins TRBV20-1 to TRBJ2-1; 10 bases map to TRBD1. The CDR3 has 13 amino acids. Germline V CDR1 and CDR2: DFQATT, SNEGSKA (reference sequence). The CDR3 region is CRARDRGPNEQFF. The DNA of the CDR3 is TGCAGGGCGCGGGACAGGGGACCCAATGAGCAGTTCTTC.

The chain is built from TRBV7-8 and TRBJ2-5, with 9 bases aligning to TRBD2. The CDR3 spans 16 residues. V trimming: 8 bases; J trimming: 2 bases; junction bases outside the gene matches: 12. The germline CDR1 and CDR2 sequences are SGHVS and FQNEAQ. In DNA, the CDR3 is TGTGCCAGCCCGAAGCTAGCGGGAAATGGTCAAGAGACCCAGTACTTC. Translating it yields CASPKLAGNGQETQYF.

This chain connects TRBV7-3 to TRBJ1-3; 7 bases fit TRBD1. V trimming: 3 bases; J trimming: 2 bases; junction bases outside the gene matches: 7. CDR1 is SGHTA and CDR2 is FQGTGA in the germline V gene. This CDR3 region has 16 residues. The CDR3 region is CASSLTGTGAGNTIYF. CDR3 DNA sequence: TGTGCCAGCAGCTTGACAGGGACCGGCGCTGGAAACACCATATATTTT.

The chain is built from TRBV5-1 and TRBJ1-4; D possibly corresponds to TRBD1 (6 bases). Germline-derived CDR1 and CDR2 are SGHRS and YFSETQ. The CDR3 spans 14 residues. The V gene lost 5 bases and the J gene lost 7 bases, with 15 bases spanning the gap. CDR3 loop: CASRKGHGSEKLFF. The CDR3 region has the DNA TGCGCCAGCAGGAAGGGACATGGCAGTGAAAAACTGTTTTTT.

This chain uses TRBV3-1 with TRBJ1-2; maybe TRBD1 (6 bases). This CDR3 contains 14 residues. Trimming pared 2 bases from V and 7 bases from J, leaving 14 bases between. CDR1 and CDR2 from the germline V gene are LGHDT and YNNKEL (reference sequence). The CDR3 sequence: CASSQPGEVFGYTF. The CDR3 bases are TGTGCCAGCAGCCAACCAGGGGAGGTTTTTGGCTACACCTTC.

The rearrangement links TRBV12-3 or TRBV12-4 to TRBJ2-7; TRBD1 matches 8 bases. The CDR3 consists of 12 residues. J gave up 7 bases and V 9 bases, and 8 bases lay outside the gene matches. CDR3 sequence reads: CASRTGPGEQYF. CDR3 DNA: TGTGCCAGTCGGACAGGGCCGGGGGAGCAGTACTTC.

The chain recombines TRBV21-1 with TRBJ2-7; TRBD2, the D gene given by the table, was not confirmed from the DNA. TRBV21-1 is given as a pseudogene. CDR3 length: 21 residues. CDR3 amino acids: CASSKRGTGLAGPRRPYEQYF. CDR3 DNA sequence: TGTGCCAGCAGCAAAAGGGGGACGGGACTAGCGGGACCCCGTAGGCCTTACGAGCAGTACTTC.

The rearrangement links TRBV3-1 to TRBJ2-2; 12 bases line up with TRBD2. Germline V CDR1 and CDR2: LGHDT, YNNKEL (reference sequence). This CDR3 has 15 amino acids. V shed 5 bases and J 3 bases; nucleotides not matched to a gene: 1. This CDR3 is CASSSSGRDTGELFF. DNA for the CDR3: TGTGCCAGCAGCTCTAGCGGGAGGGACACCGGGGAGCTGTTTTTT.

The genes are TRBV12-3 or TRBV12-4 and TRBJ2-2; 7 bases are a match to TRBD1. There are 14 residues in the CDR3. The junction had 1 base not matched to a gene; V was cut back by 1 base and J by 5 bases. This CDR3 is CASSLGQGTGELFF. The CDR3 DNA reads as TGTGCCAGCAGTTTAGGACAGGGTACCGGGGAGCTGTTTTTT.

The CDR3 DNA reads as TGTGCCAGCAGCTTAGAACGACTGGCTAACTATGGCTACACCTTC. This gives the protein CASSLERLANYGYTF. The V call is TRBV7-2, the J call TRBJ1-2; D is unclear. The germline CDR1 and CDR2 sequences are SGHTA and FQGNSA. The CDR3 extends over 15 amino acids. V lost 1 base to trimming and J lost 0 bases, with 9 bases between them.

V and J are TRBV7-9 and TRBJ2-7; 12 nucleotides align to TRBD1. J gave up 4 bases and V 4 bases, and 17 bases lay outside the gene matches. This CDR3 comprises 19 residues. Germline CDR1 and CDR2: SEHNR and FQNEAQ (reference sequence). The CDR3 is CASSSPGGQGAMRLYEQYF. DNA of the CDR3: TGTGCCAGCAGCTCGCCCGGGGGACAGGGGGCGATGCGACTTTACGAGCAGTACTTC.

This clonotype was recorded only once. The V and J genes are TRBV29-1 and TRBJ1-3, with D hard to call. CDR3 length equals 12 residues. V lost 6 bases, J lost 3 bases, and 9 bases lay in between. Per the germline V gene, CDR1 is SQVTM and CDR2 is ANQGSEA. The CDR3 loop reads CSVTEFGNTIYF. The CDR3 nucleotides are TGCAGCGTCACCGAGTTTGGAAACACCATATATTTT. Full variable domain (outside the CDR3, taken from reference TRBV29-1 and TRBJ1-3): SAVISQKPSRDICQRGTSLTIQCQVDSQVTMMFWYRQQPGQSLTLIATANQGSEATYESGFVIDKFPISRPNLTFSTLTVSNMSPEDSSIYLCSVTEFGNTIYFGEGSWLTVV.

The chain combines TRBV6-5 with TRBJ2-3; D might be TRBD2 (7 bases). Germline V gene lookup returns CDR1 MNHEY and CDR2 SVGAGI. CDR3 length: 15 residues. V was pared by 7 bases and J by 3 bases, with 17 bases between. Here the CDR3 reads CASTPAGARTDTQYF. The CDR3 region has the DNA TGTGCCAGCACCCCCGCGGGGGCAAGGACAGATACGCAGTATTTT.

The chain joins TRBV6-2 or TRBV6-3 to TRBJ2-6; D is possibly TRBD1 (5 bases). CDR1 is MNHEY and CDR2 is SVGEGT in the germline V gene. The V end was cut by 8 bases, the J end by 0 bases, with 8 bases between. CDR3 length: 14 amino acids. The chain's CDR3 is CASQGPSGANVLTF. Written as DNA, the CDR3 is TGTGCCAGCCAGGGCCCCTCTGGGGCCAACGTCCTGACTTTC.

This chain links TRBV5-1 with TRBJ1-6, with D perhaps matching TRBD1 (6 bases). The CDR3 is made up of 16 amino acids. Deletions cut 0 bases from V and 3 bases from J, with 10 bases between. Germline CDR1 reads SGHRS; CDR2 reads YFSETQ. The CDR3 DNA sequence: TGCGCCAGCAGCTTGGGACAGGCGGTCTATAATTCACCCCTCCACTTT. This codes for CASSLGQAVYNSPLHF. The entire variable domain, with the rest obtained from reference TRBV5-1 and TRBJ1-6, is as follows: KAGVTQTPRYLIKTRGQQVTLSCSPISGHRSVSWYQQTPGQGLQFLFEYFSETQRNKGNFPGRFSGRQFSNSRSEMNVSTLELGDSALYLCASSLGQAVYNSPLHFGNGTRLTVT.

This CDR3 reads CASRLGSEYEQYF. DNA of the CDR3: TGTGCCAGTAGGCTGGGATCGGAGTACGAGCAGTACTTC. V gene TRBV19 combines with J gene TRBJ2-7; unclear D gene. V lost 6 bases, J lost 4 bases, and 13 bases lay in between. Germline CDR1 is LNHDA and CDR2 is SQIVND (reference sequence). The CDR3 consists of 13 residues. Complete variable domain (other parts from reference TRBV19 and TRBJ2-7): DGGITQSPKYLFRKEGQNVTLSCEQNLNHDAMYWYRQDPGQGLRLIYYSQIVNDFQKGDIAEGYSVSREKKESFPLTVTSAQKNPTAFYLCASRLGSEYEQYFGPGTRLTVT.

CDR3 loop: CASSIRGRNTEAFF. As DNA, the CDR3 is TGTGCCAGTAGTATCCGGGGGAGAAACACTGAAGCTTTCTTT. This chain uses TRBV19 with TRBJ1-1, with D possibly being TRBD1 (5 bases). Germline V CDR1 and CDR2: LNHDA, SQIVND (reference sequence). The germline V and J ends were trimmed by 3 bases and 2 bases, with 10 bases remaining between them. The CDR3 is 14 residues long.

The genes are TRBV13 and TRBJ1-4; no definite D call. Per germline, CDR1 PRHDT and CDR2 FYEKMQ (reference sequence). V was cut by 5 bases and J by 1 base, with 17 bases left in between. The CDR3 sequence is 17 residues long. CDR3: CASSPSTSEGTNEKLFF. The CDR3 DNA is TGTGCCAGCAGCCCCTCGACCTCCGAGGGAACTAATGAAAAACTGTTTTTT.

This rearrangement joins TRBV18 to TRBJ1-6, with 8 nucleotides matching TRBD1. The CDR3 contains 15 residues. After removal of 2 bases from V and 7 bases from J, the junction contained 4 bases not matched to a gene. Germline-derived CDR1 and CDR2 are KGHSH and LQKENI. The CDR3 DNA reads TGTGCCAGCTCACCAGGGACAGGTCGGAATTCACCCCTCCACTTT. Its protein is CASSPGTGRNSPLHF.

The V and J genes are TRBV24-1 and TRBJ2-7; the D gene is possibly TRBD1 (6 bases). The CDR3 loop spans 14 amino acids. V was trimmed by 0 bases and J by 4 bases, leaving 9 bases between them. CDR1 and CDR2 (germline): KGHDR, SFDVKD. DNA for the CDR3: TGTGCCACCAGTGATTTGCGGGACAAATACGAGCAGTACTTC. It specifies CATSDLRDKYEQYF.

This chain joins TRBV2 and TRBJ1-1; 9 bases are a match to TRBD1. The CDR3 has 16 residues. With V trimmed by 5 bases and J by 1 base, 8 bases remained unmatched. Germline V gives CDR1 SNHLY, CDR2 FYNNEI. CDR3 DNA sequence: TGTGCCAGCAGTCCACCTGGACAGGGGAAGAACACTGAAGCTTTCTTT. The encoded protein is CASSPPGQGKNTEAFF.

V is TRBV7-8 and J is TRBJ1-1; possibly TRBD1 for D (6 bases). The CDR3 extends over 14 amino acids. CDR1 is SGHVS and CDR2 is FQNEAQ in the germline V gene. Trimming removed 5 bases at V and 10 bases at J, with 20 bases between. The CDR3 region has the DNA TGTGCCAGCAGCAGAACTGGACAGAAGAAAAGAGCTTTCTTT. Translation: CASSRTGQKKRAFF.

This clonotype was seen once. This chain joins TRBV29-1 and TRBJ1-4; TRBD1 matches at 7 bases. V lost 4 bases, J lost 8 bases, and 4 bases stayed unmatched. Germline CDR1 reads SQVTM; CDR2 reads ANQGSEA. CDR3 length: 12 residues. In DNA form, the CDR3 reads TGCAGCGTTGGAGGGGGCGAAGAAAAACTGTTTTTT. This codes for CSVGGGEEKLFF.

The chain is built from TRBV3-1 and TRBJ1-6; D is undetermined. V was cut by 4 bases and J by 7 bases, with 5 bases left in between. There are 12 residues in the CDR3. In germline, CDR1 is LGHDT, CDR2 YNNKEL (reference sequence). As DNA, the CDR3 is TGTGCCAGCAGCCTATTCAATTCACCCCTCCACTTT. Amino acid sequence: CASSLFNSPLHF. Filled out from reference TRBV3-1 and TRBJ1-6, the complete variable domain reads DTAVSQTPKYLVTQMGNDKSIKCEQNLGHDTMYWYKQDSKKFLKIMFSYNNKELIINETVPNRFSPKSPDKAHLNLHINSLELGDSAVYFCASSLFNSPLHFGNGTRLTVT.

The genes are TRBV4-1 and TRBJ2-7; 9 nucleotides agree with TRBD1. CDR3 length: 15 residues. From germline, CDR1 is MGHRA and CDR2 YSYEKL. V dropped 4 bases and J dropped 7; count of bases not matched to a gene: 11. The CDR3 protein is CASSLSGTGKLEQYF. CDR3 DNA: TGCGCCAGCAGCCTTTCAGGGACAGGGAAATTGGAGCAGTACTTC.